The rows below give T cell receptor beta chains drawn from one sample of a study of T cell responses to AZD1222 COVID-19 vaccine. TCRdb keeps only in-frame clones here, not all; method: immunoSEQ multiplex PCR. The profile covers some 64,000 clones, with 87% appearing a single time and approximately 15% taken by the ten largest. The sample here was peripheral blood, taken on day 0 of AZD1222 vaccination. These receptors were obtained from an adult in good health. The CDR3 runs from the conserved cysteine through the conserved F or W. The D gene is left open where the match is weak. For some rows the clone size is stated as once, few or many, or as a class when expanded; others skip it.

clone_size	d_call	v_call	j_call	cdr3_aa	cdr3_nt
NA	TRBD2	TRBV9	TRBJ2-1	CASAEVAGTYNEQFF	TGTGCCAGCGCCGAGGTAGCGGGGACGTACAATGAGCAGTTCTTC
NA	TRBD2	TRBV30	TRBJ2-7	CAWTPLAGGIIEQYF	TGTGCCTGGACTCCCTTAGCGGGGGGGATCATTGAGCAGTACTTC
NA	TRBD1	TRBV5-6	TRBJ1-3	CASSLRDRPRVPGLNTIYF	TGTGCCAGCAGCTTGCGGGACAGGCCGAGAGTACCTGGGTTGAACACCATATATTTT
NA	TRBD1	TRBV4-2	TRBJ2-7	CASSPSIGTAYEQYF	TGTGCCAGCAGCCCCTCAATAGGGACAGCCTACGAGCAGTACTTC
NA	TRBD1	TRBV19	TRBJ1-1	CASSILAGGFSTEAFF	TGTGCCAGTAGTATTCTGGCAGGGGGCTTTAGCACTGAAGCTTTCTTT
NA	NA	TRBV7-3	TRBJ2-2	CASSLTAPSGSGELFF	TGTGCCAGCAGCTTAACGGCCCCATCTGGTTCCGGGGAGCTGTTTTTT
NA	NA	TRBV7-2	TRBJ2-2	CASSRDGKTGELFF	TGTGCCAGCAGCCGGGACGGAAAAACCGGGGAGCTGTTTTTT
NA	NA	TRBV5-3	TRBJ1-2	CARSLEWGTANYGYTF	TGTGCCAGAAGCTTGGAGTGGGGGACGGCTAACTATGGCTACACCTTC
few	NA	TRBV11-2	TRBJ2-7	CASSLAVYEQYF	TGTGCCAGCAGCTTAGCTGTCTACGAGCAGTACTTC
NA	TRBD2	TRBV6-6	TRBJ2-1	CASTLVGGGYNEQFF	TGTGCCAGCACCCTAGTGGGGGGGGGCTACAATGAGCAGTTCTTC
NA	NA	TRBV19	TRBJ2-2	CASRPGLETGELFF	TGTGCCAGCCGCCCGGGGTTGGAGACCGGGGAGCTGTTTTTT
NA	TRBD2	TRBV24-1	TRBJ2-5	CATSDLPSGRDQETQYF	TGTGCCACCAGTGATTTGCCGTCCGGGAGGGACCAAGAGACCCAGTACTTC
NA	NA	TRBV3-1/TRBV3-2	TRBJ1-1	CASSQGLTGVNTEAFF	TGTGCCAGCAGCCAAGGACTAACAGGAGTGAACACTGAAGCTTTCTTT
NA	NA	TRBV7-9	TRBJ1-2	CASSLVGTNYGYTF	TGTGCCAGCAGCTTAGTCGGGACCAACTATGGCTACACCTTC
NA	NA	TRBV4-3	TRBJ2-7	CASSQDLDSLPYEQYF	TGCGCCAGCAGCCAAGACTTGGACAGCCTTCCCTACGAGCAGTACTTC
NA	NA	TRBV5-1	TRBJ1-6	CASSLTRDNRSPLHF	TGCGCCAGCAGCTTGACACGGGACAACCGTTCACCCCTCCACTTT
once	TRBD2	TRBV5-1	TRBJ2-7	CASSLVAGGFEQYF	TGCGCCAGCAGCTTGGTTGCGGGAGGCTTCGAGCAGTACTTC
NA	NA	TRBV15	TRBJ1-5	CATSRGDGSNQPQHF	TGTGCCACCAGCAGAGGGGATGGTAGCAATCAGCCCCAGCATTTT
NA	NA	TRBV4-2	TRBJ2-3	CASSQDITSTDTQYF	TGTGCCAGCAGCCAAGATATCACGAGCACAGATACGCAGTATTTT
NA	NA	TRBV6-5	TRBJ2-7	CASSFSGNNYEQYF	TGTGCCAGCAGTTTCTCCGGGAATAACTACGAGCAGTACTTC
NA	NA	TRBV30	TRBJ2-7	CAWRGGVDEQYF	TGTGCCTGGAGAGGAGGGGTGGACGAGCAGTACTTC
NA	TRBD1	TRBV18	TRBJ2-5	CASSPPASAGGTETQYF	TGTGCCAGCTCACCACCGGCTTCCGCAGGGGGCACGGAGACCCAGTACTTC
NA	NA	TRBV18	TRBJ2-2	CASSPNGTENTGELFF	TGTGCCAGCTCACCAAACGGGACGGAGAACACCGGGGAGCTGTTTTTT
NA	NA	TRBV28	TRBJ1-5	CASSSLDSHNQPQHF	TGTGCCAGCAGTTCACTAGACAGCCACAATCAGCCCCAGCATTTT
NA	TRBD2	TRBV6-2/TRBV6-3	TRBJ2-1	CASSYSREGGYEQFF	TGTGCCAGCAGTTACTCGCGGGAGGGGGGCTATGAGCAGTTCTTC
NA	TRBD2	TRBV29-1	TRBJ2-1	CSVDSGELPYNEQFF	TGCAGCGTAGATAGCGGGGAGTTACCCTACAATGAGCAGTTCTTC
NA	NA	TRBV18	TRBJ1-2	CASSPPFGVPTNYGYTF	TGTGCCAGCTCACCTCCGTTCGGGGTACCCACTAACTATGGCTACACCTTC
NA	NA	TRBV21-1	TRBJ2-7	CASSLQRMSSYEQYF	TGTGCCAGCAGCTTACAGCGGATGAGCTCCTACGAGCAGTACTTC